One and the same sample provided the 3 T cell receptor beta chains below, sequenced in a study of T cells in Graves' hyperthyroidism and ophthalmopathy. Amplified TCR beta CDR3 regions derived from RNA transcripts. In the first-round RT-PCR of the TCR CDR3, the HTBI primer set was used. A single record per CDR3 protein comes from TCRdb applying MiXCR to the multiplex PCR reads. The data hold about 500,000 distinct CDR3 sequences, with 40% to 50% observed a single time. The specimen was peripheral blood or thyroid tissue (not recorded which). The receptors here all came from an adult woman with Graves' disease, either hyperthyroidism or ophthalmopathy (not recorded which).

As to this clonotype: The junction does not match germline at one end; this may be a read error. V gene TRBV4-3 combines with J gene TRBJ1-2; D remains unclear. From germline, CDR1 is LGHNA and CDR2 YSLEER. CDR3 size: 16 residues. CDR3 region: CSSSQDLLGPRTGYTF. The DNA of the CDR3 is TGCTCCAGCAGCCAAGATCTTTTAGGGCCTAGGACCGGCTACACCTTC.

The genes are TRBV5-1 and TRBJ1-1; D gene unclear. The ends were cut back, 0 bases at V and 8 bases at J, with 14 bases in the middle. CDR3 length: 14 amino acids. Germline CDR1 reads SGHRS; CDR2 reads YFSETQ. Here the CDR3 DNA reads TGCGCCAGCAGCTTGGGATCAACTTCCGCAGAAGCTTTCTTT. Its translation: CASSLGSTSAEAFF. The whole variable domain, remainder taken from reference TRBV5-1 and TRBJ1-1, is KAGVTQTPRYLIKTRGQQVTLSCSPISGHRSVSWYQQTPGQGLQFLFEYFSETQRNKGNFPGRFSGRQFSNSRSEMNVSTLELGDSALYLCASSLGSTSAEAFFGQGTRLTVV.

This clonotype was seen ten or more times. The chain uses TRBV2 and TRBJ1-2; D is possibly TRBD1 (6 bases). The germline V gene has CDR1 SNHLY and CDR2 FYNNEI. The CDR3 spans 17 residues. Trimming took off 3 bases at V and 3 bases at J, with 20 bases between the two ends. CDR3 residues: CASSDTGGIAGDYGYTF. Written as DNA, the CDR3 is TGTGCCAGCAGTGATACCGGGGGCATCGCGGGGGACTATGGCTACACCTTC.